A selection of T cell receptor beta chains follows, all from one sample in a study of CD8 T cells in Susac syndrome. TCRdb ran MiXCR on the immunoSEQ multiplex PCR reads and lists one entry per CDR3 protein. The sample contains 350,000 to 550,000 distinct CDR3 sequences, roughly 85% of which appear only once. Sequencing was performed on CD8+ T cells from PBMCs. Receptor source: a human donor with multiple sclerosis. Each CDR3 is given without its conserved first and last residue.

V gene: TRBV18; J gene: TRBJ2-7; CDR3 protein: ASSPKRAQSYEQY
V gene: TRBV30; J gene: TRBJ2-3; CDR3 protein: AWSLTSASTDTQY
V gene: TRBV15; J gene: TRBJ2-2; CDR3 protein: ATSRADPGTGELF
V gene: TRBV30; J gene: TRBJ2-1; CDR3 protein: AWSLAYNERF
V gene: TRBV14; J gene: TRBJ2-7; CDR3 protein: ASSSQTGVESYEQY
V gene: TRBV6-1; J gene: TRBJ2-7; CDR3 protein: ASTRPGPDEQY
V gene: TRBV30; J gene: TRBJ2-7; CDR3 protein: AWRNSYEQY
V gene: TRBV19; J gene: TRBJ2-5; CDR3 protein: ASSITAAGQETQY
V gene: TRBV27; J gene: TRBJ2-7; CDR3 protein: ASSFQGRDEQY
V gene: TRBV6-5; J gene: TRBJ2-1; CDR3 protein: ASTPRGLDEQF
V gene: TRBV30; J gene: TRBJ1-2; CDR3 protein: AWSVGRADGYT
V gene: TRBV6-2/TRBV6-3; J gene: TRBJ1-1; CDR3 protein: ASSHHGGATEAF
V gene: TRBV29-1; J gene: TRBJ2-1; CDR3 protein: SVEYGVEQF
V gene: TRBV6-1; J gene: TRBJ1-5; CDR3 protein: ASSEAPEFYSNQPQH
V gene: TRBV7-9; J gene: TRBJ2-7; CDR3 protein: ASSLTAGEGYEQY
V gene: TRBV28; J gene: TRBJ1-1; CDR3 protein: ASSSGTGTEAF
V gene: TRBV5-1; J gene: TRBJ1-6; CDR3 protein: ASSLTEINSPLH
V gene: TRBV27; J gene: TRBJ2-7; CDR3 protein: ASSLTGQGFRHEQY
V gene: TRBV10-1; J gene: TRBJ2-5; CDR3 protein: ASSVQREPGETQY
V gene: TRBV27; J gene: TRBJ2-2; CDR3 protein: ASSLYWGTGELF
V gene: TRBV14; J gene: TRBJ1-6; CDR3 protein: ASSQEVVWSSYNSPLH
V gene: TRBV7-7; J gene: TRBJ2-7; CDR3 protein: ASSETSGYEQY
V gene: TRBV12-3/TRBV12-4; J gene: TRBJ1-5; CDR3 protein: ASSLLDQPQH
V gene: TRBV27; J gene: TRBJ2-7; CDR3 protein: ATRSGGSYEQY
V gene: TRBV29-1; J gene: TRBJ2-3; CDR3 protein: SVEGGAAGASTDTQY
V gene: TRBV29-1; J gene: TRBJ2-3; CDR3 protein: SVEGAGDAGTDTQY
V gene: TRBV12-3/TRBV12-4; J gene: TRBJ2-7; CDR3 protein: ASSLSPSGNEQY
V gene: TRBV28; J gene: TRBJ1-1; CDR3 protein: ASSWRQGLNTEAF
V gene: TRBV19; J gene: TRBJ2-5; CDR3 protein: ASTKPLAQQETQY
V gene: TRBV14; J gene: TRBJ1-2; CDR3 protein: ASSQGGSPYGYT
V gene: TRBV27; J gene: TRBJ2-1; CDR3 protein: ASSLYSGGLDEQF
V gene: TRBV13; J gene: TRBJ1-2; CDR3 protein: ASSFYRDLNYGYT
V gene: TRBV6-1; J gene: TRBJ2-7; CDR3 protein: ASSRTSGRGEQY
V gene: TRBV7-2; J gene: TRBJ2-5; CDR3 protein: ASSPLPRLASETQY
V gene: TRBV7-4; J gene: TRBJ1-1; CDR3 protein: ASSPGSGSGGSPNTEAF
V gene: TRBV7-9; J gene: TRBJ2-3; CDR3 protein: ASSWGLARPGDTQY
V gene: TRBV25-1; J gene: TRBJ2-1; CDR3 protein: ASSAENSYNEQF
V gene: TRBV27; J gene: TRBJ2-7; CDR3 protein: ASSFYGPSYEQY
V gene: TRBV4-1; J gene: TRBJ1-1; CDR3 protein: ASSQVVLRRGTEAF
V gene: TRBV20-1; J gene: TRBJ2-7; CDR3 protein: SVLGTSGSYEQY
V gene: TRBV27; J gene: TRBJ2-3; CDR3 protein: ASSLSGSAAATDTQY
V gene: TRBV6-1; J gene: TRBJ1-5; CDR3 protein: ASSEWTGRGGDSNQPQH
V gene: TRBV10-3; J gene: TRBJ1-2; CDR3 protein: AISAGRDYGYT
V gene: TRBV4-1; J gene: TRBJ1-1; CDR3 protein: ASSQVQGLTEAF
V gene: TRBV4-1; J gene: TRBJ2-7; CDR3 protein: ASSQALAGYYEQY
V gene: TRBV4-1; J gene: TRBJ1-1; CDR3 protein: ASSQDALGVDTEAF
V gene: TRBV18; J gene: TRBJ2-3; CDR3 protein: ASSPGHYTDTQY
V gene: TRBV27; J gene: TRBJ2-5; CDR3 protein: ASSPGTSPLQETQY
V gene: TRBV5-1; J gene: TRBJ2-5; CDR3 protein: ASSPTGDIQETQY
V gene: TRBV4-1; J gene: TRBJ1-3; CDR3 protein: ASRSPASGNTIY
V gene: TRBV11-1; J gene: TRBJ2-7; CDR3 protein: ASSFTPTYEQY
V gene: TRBV10-3; J gene: TRBJ2-2; CDR3 protein: AISEEITGELF
V gene: TRBV27; J gene: TRBJ2-5; CDR3 protein: ASSLGREGETQY
V gene: TRBV2; J gene: TRBJ2-6; CDR3 protein: ASSPWGSSGANVLT
V gene: TRBV5-1; J gene: TRBJ2-7; CDR3 protein: ASSPSHGGINSYEQY
V gene: TRBV29-1; J gene: TRBJ2-3; CDR3 protein: SVDPATSGGSDTQY
V gene: TRBV9; J gene: TRBJ2-1; CDR3 protein: ASSVGPGSGNEQF
V gene: TRBV25-1; J gene: TRBJ2-5; CDR3 protein: ASIGDGGGRETQY